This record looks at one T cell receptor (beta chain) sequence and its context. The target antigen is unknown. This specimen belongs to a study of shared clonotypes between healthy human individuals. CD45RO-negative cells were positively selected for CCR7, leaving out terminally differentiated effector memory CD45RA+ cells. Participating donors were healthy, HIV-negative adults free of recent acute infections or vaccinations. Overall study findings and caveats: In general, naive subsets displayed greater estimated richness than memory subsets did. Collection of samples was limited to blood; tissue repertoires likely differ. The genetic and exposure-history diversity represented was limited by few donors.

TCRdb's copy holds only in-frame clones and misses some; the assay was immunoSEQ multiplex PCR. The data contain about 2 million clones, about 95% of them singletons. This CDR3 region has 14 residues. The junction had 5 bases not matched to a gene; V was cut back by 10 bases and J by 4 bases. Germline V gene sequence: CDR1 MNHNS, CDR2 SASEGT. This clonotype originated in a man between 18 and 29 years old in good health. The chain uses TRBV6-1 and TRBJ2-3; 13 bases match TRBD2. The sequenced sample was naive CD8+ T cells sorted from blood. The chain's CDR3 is CAITSGGVADTQYF. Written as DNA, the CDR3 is TGTGCCATCACTAGCGGGGGGGTTGCAGATACGCAGTATTTT.